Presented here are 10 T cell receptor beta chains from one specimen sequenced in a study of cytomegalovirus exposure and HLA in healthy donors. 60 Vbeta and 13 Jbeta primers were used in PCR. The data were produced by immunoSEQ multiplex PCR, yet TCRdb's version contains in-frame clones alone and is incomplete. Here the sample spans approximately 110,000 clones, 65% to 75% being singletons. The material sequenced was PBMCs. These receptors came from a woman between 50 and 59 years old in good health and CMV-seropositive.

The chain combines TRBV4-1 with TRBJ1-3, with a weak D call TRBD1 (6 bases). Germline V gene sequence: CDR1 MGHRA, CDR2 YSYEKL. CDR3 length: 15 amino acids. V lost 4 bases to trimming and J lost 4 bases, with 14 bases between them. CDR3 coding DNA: TGCGCCAGCAGCCTCCCCACAGGGCAAGGAAACACCATATATTTT. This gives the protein CASSLPTGQGNTIYF.

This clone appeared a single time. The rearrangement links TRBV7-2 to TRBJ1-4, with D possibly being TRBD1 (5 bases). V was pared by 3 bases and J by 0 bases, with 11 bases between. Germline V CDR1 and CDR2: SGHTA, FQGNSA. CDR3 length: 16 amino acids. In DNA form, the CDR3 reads TGTGCCAGCAGCTTCTTCAGGGCTACAACTAATGAAAAACTGTTTTTT. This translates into CASSFFRATTNEKLFF.

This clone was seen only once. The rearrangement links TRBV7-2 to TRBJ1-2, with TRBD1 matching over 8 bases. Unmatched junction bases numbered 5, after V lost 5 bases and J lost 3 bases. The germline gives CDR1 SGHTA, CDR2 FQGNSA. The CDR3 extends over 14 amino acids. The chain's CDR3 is CASSAGQGHYGYTF. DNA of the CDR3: TGTGCCAGCAGCGCCGGACAGGGCCACTATGGCTACACCTTC. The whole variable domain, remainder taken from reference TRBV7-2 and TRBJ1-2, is GAGVSQSPSNKVTEKGKDVELRCDPISGHTALYWYRQSLGQGLEFLIYFQGNSAPDKSGLPSDRFSAERTGGSVSTLTIQRTQQEDSAVYLCASSAGQGHYGYTFGSGTRLTVV.

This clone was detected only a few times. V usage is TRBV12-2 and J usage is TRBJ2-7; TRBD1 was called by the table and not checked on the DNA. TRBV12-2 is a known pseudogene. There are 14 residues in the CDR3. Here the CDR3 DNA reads TGTGCAAGTCGCTTAGCGGGCAGGAACTACGAGCAGTACTTC. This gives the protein CASRLAGRNYEQYF.

This CDR3 is CASAGLAGGQWAQYF. CDR3 nucleotides: TGCGCCAGCGCGGGACTAGCGGGGGGACAATGGGCGCAGTATTTT. The chain employs TRBV10-1 and TRBJ2-3, with 15 nucleotides matching TRBD2. There are 15 residues in the CDR3. Germline values: CDR1 WNHNN, CDR2 SYGVQD (reference sequence). V shed 8 bases and J 10 bases; nucleotides not matched to a gene: 10.

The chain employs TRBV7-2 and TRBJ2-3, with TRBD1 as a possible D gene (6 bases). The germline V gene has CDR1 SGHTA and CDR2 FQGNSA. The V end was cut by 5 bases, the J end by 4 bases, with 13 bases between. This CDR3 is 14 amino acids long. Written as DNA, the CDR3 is TGTGCCAGCAGCCAGGGGAACTTAGCAGATACGCAGTATTTT. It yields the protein CASSQGNLADTQYF.

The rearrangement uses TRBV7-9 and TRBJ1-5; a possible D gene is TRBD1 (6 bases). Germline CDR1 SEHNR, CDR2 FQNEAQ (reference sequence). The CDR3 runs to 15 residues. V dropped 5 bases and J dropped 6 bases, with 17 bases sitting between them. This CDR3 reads CASSQFQGIGQPQHF. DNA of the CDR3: TGTGCCAGCAGCCAATTCCAGGGGATTGGTCAGCCCCAGCATTTT.

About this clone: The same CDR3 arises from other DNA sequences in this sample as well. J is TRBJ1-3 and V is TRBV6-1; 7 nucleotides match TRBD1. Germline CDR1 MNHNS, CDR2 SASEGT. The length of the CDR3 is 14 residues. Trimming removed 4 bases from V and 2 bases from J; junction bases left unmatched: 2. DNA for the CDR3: TGTGCCAGCAGTGGGGACAGAACTGGAAACACCATATATTTT. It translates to CASSGDRTGNTIYF.

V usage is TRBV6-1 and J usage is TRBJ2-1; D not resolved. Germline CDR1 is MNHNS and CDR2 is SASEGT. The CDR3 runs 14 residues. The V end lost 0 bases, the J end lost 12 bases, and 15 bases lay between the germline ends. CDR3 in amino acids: CASSEAIVAPGQFF. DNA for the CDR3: TGTGCCAGCAGTGAAGCGATCGTTGCTCCCGGGCAGTTCTTC.

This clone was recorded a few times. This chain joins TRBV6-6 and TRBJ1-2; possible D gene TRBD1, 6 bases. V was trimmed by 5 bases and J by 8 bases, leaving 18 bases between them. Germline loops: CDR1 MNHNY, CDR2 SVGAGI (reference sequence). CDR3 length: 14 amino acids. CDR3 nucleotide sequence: TGTGCCAGCAGTACAGGGCTAGCTATGGAGGGCTACACCTTC. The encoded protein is CASSTGLAMEGYTF.